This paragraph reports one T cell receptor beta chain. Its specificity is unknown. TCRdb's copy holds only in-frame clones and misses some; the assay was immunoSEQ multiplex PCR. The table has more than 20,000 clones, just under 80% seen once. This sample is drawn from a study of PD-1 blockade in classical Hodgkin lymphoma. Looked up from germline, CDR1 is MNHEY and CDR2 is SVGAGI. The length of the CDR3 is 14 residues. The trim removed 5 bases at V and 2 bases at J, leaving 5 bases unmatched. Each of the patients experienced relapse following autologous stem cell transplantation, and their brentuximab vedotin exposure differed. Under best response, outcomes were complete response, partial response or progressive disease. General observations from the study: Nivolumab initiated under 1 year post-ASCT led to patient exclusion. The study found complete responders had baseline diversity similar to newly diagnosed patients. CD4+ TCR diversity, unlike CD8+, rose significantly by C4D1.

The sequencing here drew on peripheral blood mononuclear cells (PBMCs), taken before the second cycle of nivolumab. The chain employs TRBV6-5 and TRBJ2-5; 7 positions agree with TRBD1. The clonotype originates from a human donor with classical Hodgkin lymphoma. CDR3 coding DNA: TGTGCCAGCAGTGAGGGCAGGGGGCAAGAGACCCAGTACTTC. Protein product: CASSEGRGQETQYF.